A single sample gave rise to the 30 T cell receptor beta chains below, sequenced in a study of shared clonotypes between healthy human individuals. The assay was immunoSEQ multiplex PCR, and TCRdb's table has in-frame clones only and misses some. The data show over 950,000 clones, about 72% seen once. The material sequenced was memory CD4+ T cells from PBMCs. Subset given: CD45RA-negative fraction. The source is a man younger than 35 in good health. Some clones in this sample may be carry-over from other donors' samples.

This chain joins TRBV6-6 and TRBJ2-1; TRBD2 is a possible D gene (6 bases). V dropped 6 bases and J dropped 9 bases, with 21 bases sitting between them. CDR3 length equals 15 residues. The germline gives CDR1 MNHNY, CDR2 SVGAGI (reference sequence). The CDR3 bases are TGTGCCAGCAGCCCTCGTCTAGCCGGACTAACTGAGCAGTTCTTC. Its translation is CASSPRLAGLTEQFF.

The chain couples TRBV18 to TRBJ2-1; 10 bases are shared with TRBD1. Looked up from germline, CDR1 is KGHSH and CDR2 is LQKENI. V lost 3 bases, J lost 13 bases, and 15 bases stayed unmatched. The CDR3 spans 16 residues. Written as DNA, the CDR3 is TGTGCCAGCTCACCGCCGGGCGGGACAGGGGCGCTACCTCAGTTCTTC. Encoded protein: CASSPPGGTGALPQFF. The whole variable domain, filled in from reference TRBV18 and TRBJ2-1, reads NAGVMQNPRHLVRRRGQEARLRCSPMKGHSHVYWYRQLPEEGLKFMVYLQKENIIDESGMPKERFSAEFPKEGPSILRIQQVVRGDSAAYFCASSPPGGTGALPQFFGPGTRLTVL.

This clone occurred once. V is TRBV7-2 and J is TRBJ1-3; D ambiguous. Germline V CDR1 and CDR2: SGHTA, FQGNSA. The CDR3 runs 12 residues. V was trimmed by 1 base and J by 8 bases, leaving 6 bases between them. CDR3 in amino acids: CASSLGGDTIYF. For the CDR3, the DNA is TGTGCCAGCAGCTTAGGGGGAGACACCATATATTTT.

A note on this clone: A much more abundant neighbour one base away suggests this may be a read error. CDR3 region: CASSEDNYGYTF. The CDR3 DNA reads as TGTGCCAGCAGTGAGGATAACTATGGCTACACCTTC. The gene calls are TRBV28 and TRBJ1-2; D unclear. This CDR3 region has 12 residues. The germline V and J ends were trimmed by 5 bases and 1 base, with 5 bases remaining between them. CDR1 is MDHEN and CDR2 is SYDVKM in the germline V gene.

This chain links TRBV6-1 with TRBJ1-2; 9 positions match TRBD1. Trimming cost V 4 bases and J 4 bases; bases outside gene matches: 13. The CDR3 spans 17 residues. Germline CDR1 reads MNHNS; CDR2 reads SASEGT. CDR3 protein: CASSAPGSQGAGYGYTF. DNA of the CDR3: TGTGCCAGCAGTGCCCCTGGTTCACAGGGGGCTGGCTATGGCTACACCTTC.

This chain links TRBV28 with TRBJ2-5, with 15 bases lining up with TRBD2. This CDR3 region has 18 residues. In germline, CDR1 is MDHEN, CDR2 SYDVKM. Germline trimming cut 6 bases from V and 5 bases from J; bases unmatched to any gene: 13. The CDR3 DNA is TGTGCCAGCAGCTCTCTATGGACTAGCGGGAGGGCCCCCGAGACCCAGTACTTC. It specifies CASSSLWTSGRAPETQYF.

This rearrangement joins TRBV5-1 to TRBJ2-3; D perhaps matches TRBD2 (5 bases). V was trimmed by 2 bases and J by 2 bases, leaving 12 bases between them. The length of the CDR3 is 15 residues. The germline V gene encodes CDR1 SGHRS and CDR2 YFSETQ. The CDR3 here is CASSFMLADTDTQYF. CDR3 DNA: TGCGCCAGCAGCTTTATGCTAGCAGACACAGATACGCAGTATTTT.

The chain links TRBV6-1 to TRBJ2-7, with no clear D. Germline CDR1 is MNHNS and CDR2 is SASEGT. V lost 4 bases to trimming and J lost 5 bases, with 9 bases between them. The CDR3 is 12 residues long. CDR3 nucleotide sequence: TGTGCCAGCAGTGGACGACGAGACGAGCAGTACTTC. Translated, it gives CASSGRRDEQYF.

The V and J genes are TRBV25-1 and TRBJ2-5; D perhaps matches TRBD2 (5 bases). Deletions cut 8 bases from V and 5 bases from J, with 21 bases between. The CDR3 has 15 residues. Germline V gives CDR1 MGHDK, CDR2 SYGVNS. The DNA for the CDR3 is TGTGCCAGCCCTAGCAAGGAGCCGGACGGGGAGACCCAGTACTTC. It encodes CASPSKEPDGETQYF.

J is TRBJ1-1 and V is TRBV19, with unresolved D. V lost 0 bases and J 4 bases, leaving 15 bases between the germline ends. The germline CDR1 and CDR2 sequences are LNHDA and SQIVND (reference sequence). The CDR3 is made up of 16 amino acids. CDR3 DNA sequence: TGTGCCAGTAGTATAGAGCCTCTATTACGTAGCACTGAAGCTTTCTTT. This translates into CASSIEPLLRSTEAFF.

This chain uses TRBV28 with TRBJ1-2, with 9 bases that match TRBD1. The CDR3 sequence is 14 residues long. Germline assignment: CDR1 MDHEN and CDR2 SYDVKM. Germline trimming cut 6 bases from V and 6 bases from J; bases unmatched to any gene: 8. The CDR3 here is CASRAPGQGDGYTF. The CDR3 DNA reads as TGTGCCAGCAGGGCTCCGGGACAGGGAGATGGCTACACCTTC.

The chain combines TRBV5-6 with TRBJ1-2, with 7 bases identical to TRBD1. Germline trimming cut 4 bases from V and 8 bases from J; bases unmatched to any gene: 11. The CDR3 loop spans 14 amino acids. From germline, CDR1 is SGHDT and CDR2 YYEEEE. The CDR3 reads CASSTSTGAYGYTF. The CDR3 DNA follows: TGTGCCAGCAGCACATCAACAGGGGCCTACGGCTACACCTTC.

The J gene is TRBJ2-7, the V gene TRBV6-6; 8 bases agree with TRBD2. J gave up 7 bases and V 2 bases, and 13 bases lay outside the gene matches. This CDR3 has 16 amino acids. Germline CDR1 reads MNHNY; CDR2 reads SVGAGI (reference sequence). CDR3 protein: CASSYNPGTGRGEQYF. CDR3 nucleotide sequence: TGTGCCAGCAGTTACAACCCCGGGACCGGGAGGGGGGAGCAGTACTTC.

This CDR3 reads CASSEWGEQYF. CDR3 bases: TGTGCCAGCAGTGAATGGGGCGAGCAGTACTTC. V is TRBV2 and J is TRBJ2-7; no firm D call. The CDR3 sequence is 11 residues long. From germline, CDR1 is SNHLY and CDR2 FYNNEI. V lost 2 bases and J 6 bases, leaving 5 bases between the germline ends.

This chain links TRBV25-1 with TRBJ1-1; 7 nucleotides align to TRBD1. Germline values: CDR1 MGHDK, CDR2 SYGVNS. The junction had 5 bases not matched to a gene; V was cut back by 4 bases and J by 0 bases. The length of the CDR3 is 15 residues. As DNA, the CDR3 is TGTGCCAGCAGTGGGCAGGGGGTAATGAACACTGAAGCTTTCTTT. Translating gives CASSGQGVMNTEAFF.

The chain combines TRBV6-1 with TRBJ1-1; no reliable D call. V was trimmed by 7 bases and J by 1 base, leaving 4 bases between them. Germline assignment: CDR1 MNHNS and CDR2 SASEGT. The CDR3 length is 11 residues. The CDR3 nucleotides are TGTGCCAGCAATGGGAACACTGAAGCTTTCTTT. Translation gives CASNGNTEAFF.

V gene TRBV29-1 combines with J gene TRBJ2-3; D gene unclear. There are 12 residues in the CDR3. V lost 4 bases to trimming and J lost 0 bases, with 5 bases between them. The V gene's germline CDR1 is SQVTM and CDR2 ANQGSEA. In DNA form, the CDR3 reads TGCAGCGTTGCGGAGAGCACAGATACGCAGTATTTT. It yields the protein CSVAESTDTQYF.

Only one count was recorded for this clone. This chain uses TRBV9 with TRBJ2-7, with TRBD2 identical over 9 bases. The V gene end was trimmed by 2 bases and the J gene end by 2 bases; junction bases not matched to a gene: 5. This CDR3 is built from 15 residues. Germline CDR1 SGDLS, CDR2 YYNGEE. The CDR3 DNA follows: TGTGCCAGCAGCGTTCGAGCGGGAGGAACCTACGAGCAGTACTTC. This sequence encodes CASSVRAGGTYEQYF.

The table lists this clone with many counts. V is TRBV28 and J is TRBJ2-7, with a possible D match to TRBD2 (6 bases). The CDR3 length is 13 residues. V was pared by 3 bases and J by 7 bases, with 13 bases between. Germline CDR1 and CDR2: MDHEN and SYDVKM. CDR3 in DNA: TGTGCCAGCAGTTTCCCGGACGGGAGAGAGCAGTACTTC. It specifies CASSFPDGREQYF.

About this clone: The sample carries other DNA sequences with the same CDR3. The genes are TRBV5-1 and TRBJ2-5; D not resolved. The CDR3 is 11 amino acids. The germline gives CDR1 SGHRS, CDR2 YFSETQ. The V and J ends lost 4 bases and 5 bases respectively, with 6 bases between them. The CDR3 sequence is CASSAEETQYF. CDR3 DNA sequence: TGCGCCAGCAGCGCCGAGGAGACCCAGTACTTC.

V and J are TRBV5-4 and TRBJ2-3; no clear D gene. Per the germline V gene, CDR1 is SGHNT and CDR2 is YYREEE (reference sequence). V was pared by 2 bases and J by 11 bases, with 15 bases between. This CDR3 spans 13 amino acids. The CDR3 DNA reads as TGTGCCAGCAGCTTTTTTGGCTTACAGCGGCAGTATTTT. Encoded protein: CASSFFGLQRQYF.

The genes are TRBV18 and TRBJ2-7; perhaps TRBD1 as D (5 bases). This CDR3 has 15 amino acids. Per the germline V gene, CDR1 is KGHSH and CDR2 is LQKENI. Trimming removed 0 bases from V and 5 bases from J, with 14 bases in between. CDR3: CASSPPTGPLDEQYF. The CDR3, as DNA: TGTGCCAGCTCACCACCTACAGGTCCACTCGACGAGCAGTACTTC.

The rearrangement uses TRBV19 and TRBJ2-2; D is uncertain. Germline CDR1 reads LNHDA; CDR2 reads SQIVND (reference sequence). The CDR3 covers 12 residues. V lost 3 bases and J lost 6, with 5 bases in between. In DNA, the CDR3 is TGTGCCAGTAGTATCCCCCCCGGGGAGCTGTTTTTT. Translating it yields CASSIPPGELFF.

Of note for this clone: This sample includes further DNA sequences coding for the same CDR3. The V call is TRBV27, the J call TRBJ2-5; no clear D gene. The germline gives CDR1 MNHEY, CDR2 SMNVEV (reference sequence). Trimming removed 2 bases at V and 0 bases at J, with 4 bases between. The CDR3 has 13 amino acids. CDR3 bases: TGTGCCAGCAGTTTAGTCTACCAAGAGACCCAGTACTTC. Protein product: CASSLVYQETQYF.

V usage is TRBV28 and J usage is TRBJ1-2, with 7 positions matching TRBD1. The length of the CDR3 is 12 residues. V shed 4 bases and J 7 bases; nucleotides not matched to a gene: 3. Looked up from germline, CDR1 is MDHEN and CDR2 is SYDVKM. The CDR3 sequence: CASSYNRGGYTF. For the CDR3, the DNA is TGTGCCAGCAGTTACAACAGGGGTGGCTACACCTTC.

The chain joins TRBV2 to TRBJ1-3; 9 bases align to TRBD1. V trimming: 5 bases; J trimming: 4 bases; junction bases outside the gene matches: 6. Germline CDR1 and CDR2: SNHLY and FYNNEI. This CDR3 is built from 15 residues. Here the CDR3 reads CASSFFGTGGNTIYF. As DNA, the CDR3 is TGTGCCAGCAGTTTTTTCGGGACAGGGGGAAACACCATATATTTT. The variable domain in full, completed from reference TRBV2 and TRBJ1-3, reads EPEVTQTPSHQVTQMGQEVILRCVPISNHLYFYWYRQILGQKVEFLVSFYNNEISEKSEIFDDQFSVERPDGSNFTLKIRSTKLEDSAMYFCASSFFGTGGNTIYFGEGSWLTVV.

The chain combines TRBV28 with TRBJ2-1; D may be TRBD1 or TRBD2 (5 bases each). The CDR3 sequence is 16 residues long. Germline loops: CDR1 MDHEN, CDR2 SYDVKM. V shed 2 bases and J shed 7 bases, with 18 bases lying between them. DNA of the CDR3: TGTGCCAGCAGTTTAGTTAGGGGAGACCGAGGGAATGAGCAGTTCTTC. This gives the protein CASSLVRGDRGNEQFF.

The rearrangement uses TRBV28 and TRBJ2-1; 9 bases match TRBD2. Trimming cost V 5 bases and J 6 bases; bases outside gene matches: 23. CDR3 length equals 20 residues. Germline V CDR1 and CDR2: MDHEN, SYDVKM. The CDR3, as DNA: TGTGCCAGCAGTGCAAAGACAGGGTGGGGGTCTAGCGGGAATCGCAATGAGCAGTTCTTC. Protein sequence: CASSAKTGWGSSGNRNEQFF.

The V gene is TRBV30, the J gene TRBJ1-4; unclear D gene. Trimming removed 0 bases at V and 0 bases at J, with 17 bases between. The CDR3 contains 18 residues. The germline gives CDR1 GTSNPN, CDR2 SVGIG (reference sequence). The CDR3 DNA is TGTGCCTGGAGTGTAGGGTACCAGACGTTTGCAACTAATGAAAAACTGTTTTTT. Translating it yields CAWSVGYQTFATNEKLFF.

Comments on this clone: Just one base apart from a much larger clone, this may be a read error. The DNA for the CDR3 is TGTGCCAGCAGCTTAGACAGGAATCAGCCCCAGCATTTT. Amino acids: CASSLDRNQPQHF. The gene calls are TRBV7-2 and TRBJ1-5; D may be TRBD1 (5 bases). V was pared by 1 base and J by 4 bases, with 5 bases between. There are 13 residues in the CDR3. The germline V gene has CDR1 SGHTA and CDR2 FQGNSA. Complete variable domain (other parts from reference TRBV7-2 and TRBJ1-5): GAGVSQSPSNKVTEKGKDVELRCDPISGHTALYWYRQSLGQGLEFLIYFQGNSAPDKSGLPSDRFSAERTGGSVSTLTIQRTQQEDSAVYLCASSLDRNQPQHFGDGTRLSIL.